The clone carrying this TCR beta chain has just one count. In the source study's methods: It was from reference gene primer amplification that nucleated cell counts were estimated. Using immunoSEQ multiplex PCR, the repertoire was profiled, and TCRdb retains in-frame clones only, with some absent. Clone size and the V and J calls come from that table; the DNA yielded D and trimming. The sample holds nearly 110,000 clones, 71% seen once. The germline gives CDR1 SGHAT, CDR2 FQNNGV. The CDR3 has 14 residues. V dropped 5 bases and J dropped 8 bases, with 13 bases sitting between them. This sample is drawn from a study of blood T cell repertoires in COVID-19. Study at large: T cells, B-cell-depleted T cells, or PBMCs provided the cDNA or gDNA that served as material.

This sequence was found in a human donor with acute or convalescent COVID-19. The donor label of this sample is uncertain. The specimen sequenced was peripheral blood. V usage is TRBV11-2 and J usage is TRBJ1-6, with D possibly matching TRBD1 (5 bases). The CDR3 nucleotides read TGTGCCAGCAGCCCCCGGTCCAGGGATTCACCCCTCCACTTT. Protein: CASSPRSRDSPLHF. Full variable domain (missing parts from reference TRBV11-2 and TRBJ1-6): EAGVAQSPRYKIIEKRQSVAFWCNPISGHATLYWYQQILGQGPKLLIQFQNNGVVDDSQLPKDRFSAERLKGVDSTLKIQPAKLEDSAVYLCASSPRSRDSPLHFGNGTRLTVT.